Below are 3 T cell receptor beta chains sequenced from a single sample in a study of cytomegalovirus exposure and HLA in healthy donors. PCR used 60 Vbeta primers and 13 Jbeta primers. Method: immunoSEQ multiplex PCR; TCRdb's copy keeps in-frame clones and lacks some. The table records about 130,000 clones, roughly 78% of them present only once. Sequencing used PBMCs. These TCRs come from a man aged 35-49 years in good health and CMV-seropositive.

The genes are TRBV9 and TRBJ2-7; TRBD2 matches 7 bases. There are 14 residues in the CDR3. With V trimmed by 1 base and J by 3 bases, 4 bases remained unmatched. Germline V gene sequence: CDR1 SGDLS, CDR2 YYNGEE. The CDR3 loop reads CASSVRGLDYEQYF. The CDR3 nucleotides read TGTGCCAGCAGCGTAAGAGGACTAGACTACGAGCAGTACTTC.

The rearrangement links TRBV5-1 to TRBJ1-1; possible D gene TRBD1, 6 bases. Per germline, CDR1 SGHRS and CDR2 YFSETQ. There are 15 residues in the CDR3. The V end lost 4 bases, the J end lost 5 bases, and 18 bases lay between the germline ends. CDR3 residues: CASSPRRGGETEAFF. CDR3 DNA: TGCGCCAGCAGCCCCCGGAGGGGGGGTGAGACTGAAGCTTTCTTT.

V usage is TRBV11-3 and J usage is TRBJ1-6; 7 bases line up with TRBD1. The CDR3 is made up of 19 amino acids. Trimming took 4 bases from V and 12 from J; bases not matched to a gene: 24. Germline-derived CDR1 and CDR2 are SGHNT and YENEEA. The CDR3 here is CASSSLAGRGDSRTLPLHF. The CDR3 nucleotides are TGTGCCAGCAGCTCATTAGCGGGGAGGGGGGACAGCCGAACCTTACCCCTCCACTTT.